Following are 17 T cell receptor beta chains from one sample sequenced in a study of shared clonotypes between healthy human individuals. TCRdb's copy holds only in-frame clones and misses some; the assay was immunoSEQ multiplex PCR. Of 2,500,000 or so clones listed, more than 80% are singletons. The sequenced sample consisted of naive CD4+ T cells sorted from blood. Documented subset: CD45RA+ positively selected. The receptors were gathered from a young man in good health.

This rearrangement joins TRBV19 to TRBJ1-5, with D maybe TRBD1 (6 bases). Germline V lookup: CDR1 LNHDA, CDR2 SQIVND (reference sequence). CDR3 length: 13 residues. With 8 bases removed from V and 3 bases from J, the gap between germline ends came to 11 bases. This CDR3 is CASSRQDNQPQHF. The CDR3 DNA is TGTGCCAGTTCCCGACAGGACAATCAGCCCCAGCATTTT.

The V call is TRBV6-1, the J call TRBJ2-5; D might be TRBD2 (7 bases). V was pared by 8 bases and J by 0 bases, with 13 bases between. CDR1 is MNHNS, CDR2 SASEGT, per germline. This CDR3 contains 14 residues. CDR3 in amino acids: CASGGAWYQETQYF. CDR3 DNA sequence: TGTGCCAGCGGGGGGGCATGGTACCAAGAGACCCAGTACTTC.

Of note for this clone: Other DNA sequences within the sample encode an identical CDR3. This chain links TRBV7-9 with TRBJ2-3; D is ambiguous. V was clipped by 5 bases and J by 0 bases, with 6 bases between them. This CDR3 has 13 amino acids. Germline V gene sequence: CDR1 SEHNR, CDR2 FQNEAQ (reference sequence). The CDR3 nucleotides read TGTGCCAGCAGCCTCGACAGCACAGATACGCAGTATTTT. Its translation is CASSLDSTDTQYF.

The V call is TRBV7-9, the J call TRBJ1-2; 9 nucleotides agree with TRBD1. CDR1 is SEHNR and CDR2 is FQNEAQ in the germline V gene (reference sequence). This CDR3 is 14 amino acids long. The junction had 2 bases not matched to a gene; V was cut back by 0 bases and J by 6 bases. CDR3 in DNA: TGTGCCAGCAGCTTAGCCACAGGGGGCCATGGCTACACCTTC. Its protein product is CASSLATGGHGYTF.

As to this clone: The sample carries other DNA sequences with the same CDR3. The genes are TRBV7-9 and TRBJ2-5; D not certain. The V and J ends lost 5 bases and 1 base respectively, with 5 bases between them. The CDR3 covers 12 residues. Germline CDR1 and CDR2: SEHNR and FQNEAQ (reference sequence). The CDR3 DNA sequence: TGTGCCAGCAGCCCGACCCAAGAGACCCAGTACTTC. It translates to CASSPTQETQYF. The whole variable domain, remainder taken from reference TRBV7-9 and TRBJ2-5, is DTGVSQNPRHKITKRGQNVTFRCDPISEHNRLYWYRQTLGQGPEFLTYFQNEAQLEKSRLLSDRFSAERPKGSFSTLEIQRTEQGDSAMYLCASSPTQETQYFGPGTRLLVL.

The chain employs TRBV28 and TRBJ1-5; no definite D call. V lost 8 bases, J lost 0 bases, and 20 bases lay in between. Germline V lookup: CDR1 MDHEN, CDR2 SYDVKM. The CDR3 covers 17 residues. The CDR3 bases are TGTGCCAGCCCCCCGGGCGCAGGAGAGTATAGCAATCAGCCCCAGCATTTT. Translated: CASPPGAGEYSNQPQHF.

Regarding this clone: This sample includes further DNA sequences coding for the same CDR3. The J gene is TRBJ2-2, the V gene TRBV30; no clear D gene. V was pared by 1 base and J by 3 bases, with 3 bases between. CDR3 length: 12 amino acids. Germline lookup yields CDR1 GTSNPN and CDR2 SVGIG (reference sequence). The CDR3 sequence is CAWSADTGELFF. The CDR3 DNA is TGTGCCTGGAGTGCAGACACCGGGGAGCTGTTTTTT.

This clone was found once. The V gene is TRBV30, the J gene TRBJ2-7; no clear D gene. V was cut by 1 base and J by 3 bases, with 13 bases left in between. This CDR3 is 14 amino acids long. The germline V gene has CDR1 GTSNPN and CDR2 SVGIG (reference sequence). This CDR3 reads CAWSGGGGVYEQYF. CDR3 DNA: TGTGCCTGGAGTGGGGGTGGCGGAGTCTACGAGCAGTACTTC.

V gene TRBV29-1 combines with J gene TRBJ2-7; D remains ambiguous. Trimming left V 1 base short and J 4 bases short, with 8 bases between. This CDR3 has 12 residues. Germline values: CDR1 SQVTM, CDR2 ANQGSEA. The CDR3 here is CSVEVGEYEQYF. Here the CDR3 DNA reads TGCAGCGTTGAAGTTGGGGAATACGAGCAGTACTTC.

The rearrangement joins TRBV25-1 to TRBJ2-2; 8 bases fit TRBD1. J was trimmed by 5 bases and V by 2 bases; bases with no gene match: 4. CDR1 is MGHDK, CDR2 SYGVNS, per germline. This CDR3 is 15 amino acids long. CDR3 coding DNA: TGTGCCAGCAGTGAACAGGGGGCTATAACCGGGGAGCTGTTTTTT. Protein sequence: CASSEQGAITGELFF.

This clone was seen once. The chain carries TRBV6-1 and TRBJ1-5; D gene ambiguous. The CDR3 runs to 16 residues. Trimming took off 4 bases at V and 0 bases at J, with 13 bases between the two ends. Germline lookup yields CDR1 MNHNS and CDR2 SASEGT. Written as DNA, the CDR3 is TGTGCCAGCAGTGGGGGTCAGGTCGATAGCAATCAGCCCCAGCATTTT. It codes for CASSGGQVDSNQPQHF.

This clone was picked up a small number of times. This sequence joins TRBV7-9 and TRBJ1-1; 8 nucleotides line up with TRBD1. V gave up 5 bases and J gave up 4 bases; unmatched junction bases: 3. The CDR3 is 13 residues long. The germline V gene encodes CDR1 SEHNR and CDR2 FQNEAQ (reference sequence). This chain's CDR3 is CASSLQGATEAFF. In nucleotides, the CDR3 is TGTGCCAGCAGCCTGCAGGGGGCCACTGAAGCTTTCTTT.

As for this clone: Other DNA sequences from this sample encode an identical CDR3 as well. The chain employs TRBV30 and TRBJ2-6; no firm D call. V was trimmed by 2 bases and J by 1 base, leaving 3 bases between them. The germline V gene encodes CDR1 GTSNPN and CDR2 SVGIG (reference sequence). This CDR3 is 13 amino acids long. The CDR3 spells CAWSRSGANVLTF. In DNA form, the CDR3 reads TGTGCCTGGAGTAGGTCTGGGGCCAACGTCCTGACTTTC. The whole variable domain, filled in from reference TRBV30 and TRBJ2-6, reads SQTIHQWPATLVQPVGSPLSLECTVEGTSNPNLYWYRQAAGRGLQLLFYSVGIGQISSEVPQNLSASRPQDRQFILSSKKLLLSDSGFYLCAWSRSGANVLTFGAGSRLTVL.

Points on this clone: Other DNA sequences in the sample encode the same CDR3. The rearrangement links TRBV19 to TRBJ2-2, with 7 bases aligning to TRBD2. V lost 6 bases to trimming and J lost 2 bases; unmatched junction nucleotides: 6. The V gene's germline CDR1 is LNHDA and CDR2 SQIVND (reference sequence). CDR3 length equals 15 residues. CDR3: CASSISGTNTGELFF. The CDR3 DNA reads as TGTGCCAGTAGCATCAGCGGGACCAACACCGGGGAGCTGTTTTTT.

A remark on this clone: This CDR3 is also generated by other DNA sequences in the sample. The J gene is TRBJ2-2, the V gene TRBV27; D is uncertain. Germline CDR1 is MNHEY and CDR2 is SMNVEV (reference sequence). V lost 1 base and J 0 bases, leaving 6 bases between the germline ends. The CDR3 spans 15 residues. The CDR3 is CASSLWTANTGELFF. The CDR3 DNA follows: TGTGCCAGCAGTTTATGGACGGCGAACACCGGGGAGCTGTTTTTT.

The chain is built from TRBV4-2 and TRBJ2-7; 10 nucleotides agree with TRBD2. The V and J ends lost 2 bases and 5 bases, in that order; junction bases with no gene match: 9. This CDR3 has 16 amino acids. The germline CDR1 and CDR2 sequences are LGHNA and YNFKEQ. The CDR3 DNA follows: TGTGCCAGCAGCCAAAGAGCGGGGGGGCTGTTGGACGAGCAGTACTTC. As protein: CASSQRAGGLLDEQYF.

This clone is a singleton in its sample. This chain uses TRBV7-8 with TRBJ2-5, with D perhaps TRBD2 (7 bases). The ends were cut back, 4 bases at V and 4 bases at J, with 19 bases in the middle. Germline V gene lookup returns CDR1 SGHVS and CDR2 FQNEAQ. The CDR3 consists of 16 residues. CDR3 nucleotide sequence: TGTGCCAGCAGCTCGGGCGGACTAGGGGGGGGAGAGACCCAGTACTTC. Protein: CASSSGGLGGGETQYF. Complete variable domain (other parts from reference TRBV7-8 and TRBJ2-5): GAGVSQSPRYKVAKRGQDVALRCDPISGHVSLFWYQQALGQGPEFLTYFQNEAQLDKSGLPSDRFFAERPEGSVSTLKIQRTQQEDSAVYLCASSSGGLGGGETQYFGPGTRLLVL.